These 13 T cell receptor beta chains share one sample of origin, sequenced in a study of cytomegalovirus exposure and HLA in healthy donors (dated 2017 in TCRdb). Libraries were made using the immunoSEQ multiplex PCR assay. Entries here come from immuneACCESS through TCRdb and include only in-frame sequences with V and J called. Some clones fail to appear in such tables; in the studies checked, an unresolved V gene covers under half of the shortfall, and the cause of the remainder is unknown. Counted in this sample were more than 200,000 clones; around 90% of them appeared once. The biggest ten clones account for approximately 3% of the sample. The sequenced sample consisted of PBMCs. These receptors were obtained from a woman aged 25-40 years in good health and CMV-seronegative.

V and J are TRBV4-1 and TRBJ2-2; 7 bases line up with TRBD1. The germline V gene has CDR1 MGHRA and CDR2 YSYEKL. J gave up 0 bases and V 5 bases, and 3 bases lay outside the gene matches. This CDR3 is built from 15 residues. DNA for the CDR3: TGCGCCAGCAGCGACGGGACAGCGAACACCGGGGAGCTGTTTTTT. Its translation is CASSDGTANTGELFF.

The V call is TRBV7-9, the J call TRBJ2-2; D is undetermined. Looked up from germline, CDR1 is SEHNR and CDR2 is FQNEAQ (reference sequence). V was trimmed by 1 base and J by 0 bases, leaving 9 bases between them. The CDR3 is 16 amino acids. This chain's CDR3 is CASSLGYDTNTGELFF. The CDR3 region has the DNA TGTGCCAGCAGCTTAGGATACGACACGAACACCGGGGAGCTGTTTTTT.

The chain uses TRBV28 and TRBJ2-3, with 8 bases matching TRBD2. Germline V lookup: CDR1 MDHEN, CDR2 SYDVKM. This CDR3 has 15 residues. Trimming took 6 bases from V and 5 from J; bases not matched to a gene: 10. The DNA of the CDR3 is TGTGCCAGCAGGCCCGCCCGGGAGGGGGAAGATACGCAGTATTTT. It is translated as CASRPAREGEDTQYF.

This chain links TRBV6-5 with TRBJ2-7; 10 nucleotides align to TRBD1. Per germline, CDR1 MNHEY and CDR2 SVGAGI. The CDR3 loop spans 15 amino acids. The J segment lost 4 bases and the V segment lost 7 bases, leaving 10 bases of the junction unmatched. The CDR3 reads CASTSTGQGVYEQYF. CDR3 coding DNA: TGTGCCAGCACGTCCACAGGACAGGGGGTGTACGAGCAGTACTTC.

CDR3 residues: CASSYRADWAEAFF. The CDR3, as DNA: TGTGCCAGCAGTTACCGGGCCGATTGGGCTGAAGCTTTCTTT. V and J are TRBV6-5 and TRBJ1-1; D is undetermined. This CDR3 has 14 amino acids. CDR1 and CDR2 (germline): MNHEY, SVGAGI. The V end lost 2 bases, the J end lost 6 bases, and 13 bases lay between the germline ends.

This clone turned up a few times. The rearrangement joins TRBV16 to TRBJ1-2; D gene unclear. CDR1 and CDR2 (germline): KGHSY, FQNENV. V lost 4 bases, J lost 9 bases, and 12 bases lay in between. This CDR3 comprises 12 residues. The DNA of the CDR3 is TGTGCCAGCAGCCCCCTCAGCCCATGCTACACCTTC. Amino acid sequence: CASSPLSPCYTF.

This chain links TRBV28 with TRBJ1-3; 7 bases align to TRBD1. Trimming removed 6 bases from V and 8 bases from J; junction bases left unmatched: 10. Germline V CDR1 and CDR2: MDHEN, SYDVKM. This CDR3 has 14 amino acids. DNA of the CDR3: TGTGCCAGCAGGACGACAGGGAGGAGGGACACCATATATTTT. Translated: CASRTTGRRDTIYF. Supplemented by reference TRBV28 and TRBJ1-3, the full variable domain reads DVKVTQSSRYLVKRTGEKVFLECVQDMDHENMFWYRQDPGLGLRLIYFSYDVKMKEKGDIPEGYSVSREKKERFSLILESASTNQTSMYLCASRTTGRRDTIYFGEGSWLTVV.

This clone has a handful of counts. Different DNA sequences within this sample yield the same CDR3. CDR3 loop: CSALGETQYF. The CDR3 nucleotides are TGCAGTGCTCTCGGGGAGACCCAGTACTTC. The rearrangement links TRBV20-1 to TRBJ2-5, with unresolved D. Trimming left V 5 bases short and J 5 bases short, with 6 bases between. This CDR3 region has 10 residues. Germline CDR1 is DFQATT and CDR2 is SNEGSKA (reference sequence).

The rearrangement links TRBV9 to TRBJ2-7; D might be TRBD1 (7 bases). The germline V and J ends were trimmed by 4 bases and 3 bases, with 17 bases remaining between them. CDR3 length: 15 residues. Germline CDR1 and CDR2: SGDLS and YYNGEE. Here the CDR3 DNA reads TGTGCCAGCAGCTTGCAGGGGGGATCCCACTACGAGCAGTACTTC. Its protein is CASSLQGGSHYEQYF.

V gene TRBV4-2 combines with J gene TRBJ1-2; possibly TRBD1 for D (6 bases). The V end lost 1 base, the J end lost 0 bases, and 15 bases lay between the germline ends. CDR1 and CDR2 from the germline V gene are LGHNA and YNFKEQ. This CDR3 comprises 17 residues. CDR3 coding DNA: TGTGCCAGCAGCCAAGTAGCAGGGGTAACCCCTAACTATGGCTACACCTTC. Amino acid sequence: CASSQVAGVTPNYGYTF.

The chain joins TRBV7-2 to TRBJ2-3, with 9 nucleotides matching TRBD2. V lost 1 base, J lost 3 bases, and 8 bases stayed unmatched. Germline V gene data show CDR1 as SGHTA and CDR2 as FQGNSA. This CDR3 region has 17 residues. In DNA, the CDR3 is TGTGCCAGCAGCTTAGATCGCGGGAGGGCCCTGACAGATACGCAGTATTTT. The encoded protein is CASSLDRGRALTDTQYF.

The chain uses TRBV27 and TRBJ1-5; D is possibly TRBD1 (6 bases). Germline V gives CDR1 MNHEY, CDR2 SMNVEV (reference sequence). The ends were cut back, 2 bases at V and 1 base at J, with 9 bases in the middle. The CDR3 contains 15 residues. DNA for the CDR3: TGTGCCAGCAGTTTAGCAGGGGTAAGCAATCAGCCCCAGCATTTT. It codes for CASSLAGVSNQPQHF.

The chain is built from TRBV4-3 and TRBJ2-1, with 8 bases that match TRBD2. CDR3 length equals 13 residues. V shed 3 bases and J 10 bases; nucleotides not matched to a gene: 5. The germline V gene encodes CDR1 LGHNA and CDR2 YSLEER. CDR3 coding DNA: TGCGCCAGCAGCCAGCATCCGGGGGGGGAGCAGTTCTTC. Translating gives CASSQHPGGEQFF.